This TCR beta chain was identified during a study of blood T cell repertoires in COVID-19. This clone came up a few times. The assay was immunoSEQ multiplex PCR, and TCRdb's table has in-frame clones only and misses some. Of tens of thousands of clones listed, about 80% are singletons. The trim removed 4 bases at V and 4 bases at J, leaving 13 bases unmatched. The germline V gene has CDR1 SGDLS and CDR2 YYNGEE. This CDR3 comprises 17 residues. Sequenced material: peripheral blood. This receptor was taken from a woman between 65 and 79 years old with acute or convalescent COVID-19. V usage is TRBV9 and J usage is TRBJ2-3, with TRBD2 matching 9 bases. CDR3 sequence: CASSPLLMAGGPDTQYF. DNA for the CDR3: TGTGCCAGCAGCCCCCTCTTAATGGCGGGGGGGCCAGATACGCAGTATTTT.